The clone carrying this TCR beta chain showed up just a few times. The record originates from a study of glioma-infiltrating T cells. The V and J ends lost 5 bases and 9 bases, in that order; junction bases with no gene match: 14. Germline CDR1 SGHTA, CDR2 FQGNSA. The CDR3 length is 16 residues. Amplification of TCR alpha and beta CDR3 regions from RNA used iRepertoire nested multiplex PCR. TCRdb ran MiXCR on the multiplex PCR reads and lists one entry per CDR3 protein. This sample has more than 300,000 distinct CDR3 sequences, with more than 35% found just once. This chain links TRBV7-2 with TRBJ2-1; 9 positions match TRBD2. Material for sequencing was glioma tissue, nonneoplastic brain tissue, or PBMCs (not recorded which). This clonotype was sampled from a human donor with low-grade glioma or glioblastoma, undergoing nonglioma brain surgery, or in good health (not recorded which). The CDR3 bases are TGTGCCAGCAGCCCATGGAGTCTAGCGGGAAATGTTGAGCAGTTCTTC. Encoded protein: CASSPWSLAGNVEQFF.